This T cell receptor (beta chain) came from a study of PD-1 blockade in mismatch repair-deficient tumors. Sequenced by immunoSEQ multiplex PCR; TCRdb stores in-frame clones only, minus some. In the table there are 100,000 to 150,000 clones, around 86% of which are singletons. V was pared by 5 bases and J by 6 bases, with 7 bases of the junction left unmatched. Germline CDR1 reads SQVTM; CDR2 reads ANQGSEA. This CDR3 region has 13 residues. The specimen was peripheral blood, collected 44 weeks after starting pembrolizumab. The sequence was collected from an adult with mismatch repair-deficient cancer. The rearrangement joins TRBV29-1 to TRBJ1-2; 9 bases align to TRBD1. The CDR3 region is CSVSVGTGNGYTF. DNA for the CDR3: TGCAGCGTTTCGGTCGGGACAGGGAATGGCTACACCTTC.